This T cell receptor (beta chain) is drawn from a study of T cell responses to AZD1222 COVID-19 vaccine. Turning to this clone: Its matching antigen is unknown.

The repertoire was sequenced with immunoSEQ multiplex PCR; TCRdb's copy has only in-frame clones and lacks some. The sample lists some 66,000 clones, roughly 87% occurring once. Broader study findings: Of spike-specific TCRs, nearly half reportedly target regions left unmutated in variants. Just a handful of people given AZD1222 tested seropositive at baseline.

Germline-derived CDR1 and CDR2 are LNHDA and SQIVND (reference sequence). V lost 8 bases and J lost 6; bases outside the gene matches: 13. The CDR3 contains 15 residues. The input for sequencing was peripheral blood, taken on day 0 of AZD1222 vaccination. The TCR originated in an adult in good health. This sequence joins TRBV19 and TRBJ1-5; TRBD1 matches 7 bases. The CDR3 sequence is CASGTTGLGGQPQHF. The CDR3 DNA is TGTGCCAGTGGTACGACAGGGCTAGGTGGTCAGCCCCAGCATTTT.